This TCR beta chain was found in a study of healthy donors' naive CD4 and CD8 T cells (dated by TCRdb to 2013 to 2016). The study in broad terms: Donor selection covered three age groups (20-25, 40-50 and 60-70 years) with more than 5 people in each, and the resulting cohort had a mean age of 44 and was half female. The TCR alpha libraries followed the same workflow as the beta chain, except for a newly designed primer set that covered all functional IMGT alpha gene variants. Donors were HLA-typed by sequencing at HLA-A, -B, -C, -DRB1, -DQB1 and -DPB1 using the SBTexcellerator protocol, an ABI3130xl analyzer and SBTengine software. To examine how TCR variation is linked to lineage commitment, the study sequenced rearranged TCR alpha and beta chains from naive CD4+ and CD8+ T cells. Peripheral blood mononuclear cells were obtained from 18 unrelated, healthy individuals.

With regard to this clonotype: The specificity of this receptor is unknown. No much larger clone exists at a distance of one base, and base qualities are not known.

Trimming takes 3 bases from V and 4 bases from J, and the germline ends sit 15 bases apart. From the germline V gene, CDR1 is KGHSH and CDR2 is LQKENI. The CDR3, cysteine through phenylalanine, is 15 amino acids long. The DNA shown is the 45-base CDR3, in frame from base 1. Sequencing was carried out with a 454 GS FLX Titanium. A previously published linear amplification protocol was used to construct TCR libraries from about 500 ng of total RNA. The sequencing itself ran on the Roche/454 Genome Sequencer using Titanium chemistry. The study's processing was this. From four or five of the healthy donors, a total of under 90,000 rearranged TCR alpha transcripts were sequenced. Duplicate transcripts were removed, and each unique TCR clonotype was defined by its CDR3 junction following IMGT nomenclature. Using logistic regression in R 2.13.0, the researchers modeled CD4 versus CD8 status as a function of V and J genes, with an adjustment for donor effects and a Bonferroni correction for multiple testing. Through fastp at Q25 and MiXCR, TCRdb rebuilt clones from the public reads, retaining in-frame beta chains. Each entry merges the rows of one CDR3 protein and shows their most common DNA and genes. TCRdb assigned the V and J calls; the authors' analysis was not used. The sample yields approximately 200,000 distinct CDR3 sequences; around 80% were counted once. Around 2% of the sample is in the top ten clones.

Study-level results and caveats: V genes, J genes and CDR3 charge together appeared to explain around 13% of CD4/CD8 propensity variance, in a largely additive manner. The study did not directly address possible repertoire bias arising from homeostatic proliferation of naive T cells. Reportedly, most V and J gene segments showed bias between naive CD4+ and CD8+ cells, and this bias held consistently across donors regardless of HLA genotype. In both chains, CD4+ lineage was associated with a positively charged CDR3, and CD8+ lineage was associated with a negatively charged CDR3. Because the alpha and beta chains were sequenced in bulk, pairing them was not possible, and so effects of the combined chains went unevaluated.

Cells with a CD4+CD8-CD45RO-CD45RA+ profile were isolated by FACS and defined as naive CD4+ T cells, and those with a CD8+CD4-CD45RA+CD27bright profile were defined as naive CD8+ T cells. Antibodies against CD4 (RPA-T4), CD8 (SK1), CD27 (O323), CD45RA (HI100) and CD45RO (UCHL1) were used for sorting. The rearrangement joined TRBV18 to TRBJ2-5; the D gene could be TRBD1 or TRBD2, each one agreeing over 5 bases. This TCR came from a pool of human donors in good health; the sample pools cells from several healthy donors. Material: naive CD4+ and CD8+ T cells sorted from blood, pooled from several donors. The cell subset or site label of this sample denotes: FACS-sorted naive CD4+ (CD45RO-CD45RA+) and naive CD8+ (CD45RA+CD27bright) T cells. The DNA sequence follows: TGTGCCAGCTCACCCGGGGCTCAACCGAGAGAGACCCAGTACTTC. The resulting protein is CASSPGAQPRETQYF.